The 6 T cell receptor beta chains below come from one sample, sequenced in a study of regulatory T cells in long-lasting Graves disease (dated by TCRdb to the early 2020s). The library was prepared using multiplex PCR. The listed sequencing device is Illumina HiSeq 4000. iRepertoire HTBI primers and Arm-PCR amplification of CDR3 regions were used to construct TCR beta libraries. TCRdb reworked the public reads: Q25 trimming with fastp, MiXCR clone assembly, productive beta chains retained. Merged by CDR3 protein, the rows form single entries marked with the most common genes and DNA. The sample records about 540,000 distinct CDR3 sequences, roughly 12% of which are singletons. The ten largest clones take up about 10% of the sample. The time point label, read with the paper, signifies: newly diagnosed GD, antithyroid drugs for less than 3 months. For both TCR sequencing and RNA sequencing, RNA was extracted from PBMCs using TRIzol.

The same data also went into a second study, on T cells in Graves' hyperthyroidism and ophthalmopathy.

The input for sequencing was peripheral blood mononuclear cells (PBMCs), taken at new diagnosis, from a patient treated with antithyroid drugs. The origin of the receptors is a man aged 30 to 45 with Graves disease. Donor details come from another sample of the same person, matched by shared clones.

The chain carries TRBV5-1 and TRBJ2-1; D remains ambiguous. The CDR3 spans 11 residues. Germline CDR1 and CDR2: SGHRS and YFSETQ. The V end lost 1 base, the J end lost 8 bases, and 4 bases lay between the germline ends. The CDR3 DNA reads TGCGCCAGCAGCTTGAGCCATGAGCAGTTCTTC. It codes for CASSLSHEQFF.

This clonotype was detected many times. The chain uses TRBV20-1 and TRBJ2-3; maybe TRBD1 (6 bases). The CDR3 covers 16 residues. Looked up from germline, CDR1 is DFQATT and CDR2 is SNEGSKA (reference sequence). V lost 1 base and J lost 3, with 17 bases in between. CDR3 coding DNA: TGCAGTGCTAGAGGGGTGAACAGGGATTCAACAGATACGCAGTATTTT. Translating gives CSARGVNRDSTDTQYF.

This clonotype showed up just a few times. A read error is possible here, since a much larger clone lies one base away. The genes are TRBV6-1 and TRBJ1-1; D possibly corresponds to TRBD1 (6 bases). V shed 8 bases and J shed 0 bases, with 7 bases lying between them. Germline CDR1 is MNHNS and CDR2 is SASEGT. The CDR3 covers 12 residues. The CDR3 sequence is CASGQMNTEAFF. The CDR3 region has the DNA TGTGCCAGCGGACAGATGAACACTGAAGCTTTCTTT.

This chain's CDR3 is CASSLGSANGYTF. The CDR3 DNA sequence: TGTGCCAGCAGCTTAGGGTCCGCGAATGGCTACACCTTC. The V call is TRBV7-9, the J call TRBJ1-2; D gene uncertain. CDR1 is SEHNR, CDR2 FQNEAQ, per germline (reference sequence). Trimming shortened V by 1 base and J by 6 bases, and 9 bases separated the two germline ends. The CDR3 runs to 13 residues.

In its sample, this clonotype was seen many times. The chain couples TRBV27 to TRBJ2-7; D may be TRBD1 or TRBD2 (5 bases each). The germline V gene encodes CDR1 MNHEY and CDR2 SMNVEV (reference sequence). The V gene lost 6 bases and the J gene lost 6 bases, with 21 bases spanning the gap. The CDR3 loop spans 15 amino acids. The CDR3 DNA sequence: TGTGCCAGCAGCCCGGGGCTAGCCTTCAGGAGCGAGCAGTACTTC. It yields the protein CASSPGLAFRSEQYF.

Ten or more counts support this clonotype. The chain has TRBV12-3 or TRBV12-4 and TRBJ2-5; D unresolved. V lost 0 bases and J lost 5, with 7 bases in between. The CDR3 is 13 amino acids. The CDR3 bases are TGTGCCAGCAGTTTAGCCGCCCGGGAGACCCAGTACTTC. Translation: CASSLAARETQYF.